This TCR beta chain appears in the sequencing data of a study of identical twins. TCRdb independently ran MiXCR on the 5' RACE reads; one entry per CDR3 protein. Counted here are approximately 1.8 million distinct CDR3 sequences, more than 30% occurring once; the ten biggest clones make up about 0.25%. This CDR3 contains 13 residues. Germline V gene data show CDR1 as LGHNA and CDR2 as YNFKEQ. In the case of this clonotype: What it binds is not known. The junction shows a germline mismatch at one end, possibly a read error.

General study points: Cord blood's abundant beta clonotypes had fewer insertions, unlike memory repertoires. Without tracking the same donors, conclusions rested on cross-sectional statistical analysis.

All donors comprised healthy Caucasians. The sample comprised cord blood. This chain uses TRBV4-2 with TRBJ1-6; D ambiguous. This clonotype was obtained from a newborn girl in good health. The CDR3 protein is CASSQDGGSPPHF. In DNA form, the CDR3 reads TGTGCCAGCAGCCAAGATGGAGGTTCACCCCCCCACTTT.